This entry features one T cell receptor (beta chain) sequence. Its antigen remains unidentified. This record belongs to a study of Graves' ophthalmopathy and Graves' hyperthyroidism. Study findings and constraints: Built on 13 signatures, a model told ophthalmopathy apart from stable hyperthyroidism with 85% to 90% sensitivity and 75% to 82% specificity. This model predicted ophthalmopathy progression (sensitivity 70.59%, specificity 72.22%).

RNA transcripts served as template for amplifying TCR beta CDR3 sequences. Investigators did first-round RT-PCR with HTBI primers, then second-round multiplex PCR. From the multiplex PCR reads, TCRdb called clonotypes with MiXCR, one entry per CDR3 protein. The table has hundreds of thousands of distinct CDR3 sequences, over 40% seen once. From germline, CDR1 is SGHVS and CDR2 FNYEAQ. This CDR3 is built from 15 residues. V lost 4 bases, J lost 11 bases, and 21 bases lay in between. This clonotype was sampled from an adult man with Graves' ophthalmopathy. The chain employs TRBV7-6 and TRBJ1-5, with D possibly being TRBD1 (5 bases). Sequencing was done on a sample of peripheral blood. The CDR3 region is CASSSISGAAETQHF. CDR3 in DNA: TGTGCCAGCAGCTCGATAAGCGGGGCTGCAGAGACCCAGCATTTT. The full variable domain, its missing parts supplied by reference TRBV7-6 and TRBJ1-5, is GAGVSQSPRYKVTKRGQDVALRCDPISGHVSLYWYRQALGQGPEFLTYFNYEAQQDKSGLPNDRFSAERPEGSISTLTIQRTEQRDSAMYRCASSSISGAAETQHFGDGTRLSIL.